The entry that follows covers one T cell receptor (beta chain) sequence. Germline CDR1 is SNHLY and CDR2 is FYNNEI. This CDR3 has 15 amino acids. J lost 4 bases, V lost 2 bases, and 5 bases had no gene match. These data belong to a study of blood T cell repertoires in COVID-19. Study at large: Italy, Spain and the United States were the sources of the convalescent and acute COVID-19 samples. Sample material is recorded as cDNA or gDNA derived from T cells, B-cell-depleted T cells, or PBMCs.

Original methodology: Reference gene primer amplification in the assay estimated nucleated cell counts. Generated by immunoSEQ multiplex PCR, the TCRdb table keeps only in-frame clones and is missing some. That table is the source of V, J and clone size, and D and trimming were worked out from the DNA. This repertoire shows a few hundred thousand clones, approximately 87% found once; its top ten account for about 2.2%. The TCR comes from a woman between 45 and 60 years old with acute or convalescent COVID-19. The J gene is TRBJ2-3, the V gene TRBV2; 8 bases match TRBD1. Input material: peripheral blood. CDR3 coding DNA: TGTGCCAGCAGTGAACAGGGGGCTTCGTCAGATACGCAGTATTTT. It yields the protein CASSEQGASSDTQYF.